The rows below give T cell receptor beta chains drawn from one sample of a study of PD-L1 blockade in urothelial cancer. Produced via immunoSEQ multiplex PCR; TCRdb's table is partial and in-frame only. The sample holds more than 30,000 clones, 75% to 90% seen once. This specimen was PBMCs, taken around atezolizumab (anti-PD-L1) treatment. These receptors were taken from a man aged 55 to 69 with urothelial cancer. Each CDR3 is given with its conserved first and last residue.

J,V,CDR3
TRBJ2-7,TRBV12-5,CASGLDPGESYEQYF
TRBJ1-5,TRBV18,CASRRDTYQPQHF
TRBJ2-5,TRBV19,CASSITGGLQETQYF
TRBJ1-5,TRBV5-5,CASSLEAGNQPQHF
TRBJ1-1,TRBV29-1,CSPRRAQNTEAFF
TRBJ1-5,TRBV7-8,CASNPSTGLNQPQHF
TRBJ2-3,TRBV19,CASSRGVNTDTQYF
TRBJ2-5,TRBV30,CAWSVAGGIQETQYF
TRBJ2-7,TRBV5-5,CASSLPGQRYEQYF
TRBJ1-1,TRBV5-1,CASSLAGARTEAFF
TRBJ2-5,TRBV14,CASSLGAHRGETQYF
TRBJ2-1,TRBV9,CASSATSGSFNEQFF
TRBJ2-7,TRBV5-4,CASSPGTGTYEQYF
TRBJ1-2,TRBV28,CASTDDRVGYTF
TRBJ2-7,TRBV10-3,CASGGLYEQYF
TRBJ2-7,TRBV6-1,CASSEGLIAASYEQYF
TRBJ2-3,TRBV10-3,CAISESQQGGDTQYF
TRBJ2-4,TRBV9,CASSVASGRIGENIQYF
TRBJ2-7,TRBV27,CASSLSMGTVVYEQYF
TRBJ2-2,TRBV10-1,CASSRLAGDTGELFF
TRBJ2-4,TRBV28,CASSLSSPGSNIQYF
TRBJ2-7,TRBV6-5,CASSSGISYEQYF
TRBJ1-1,TRBV30,CAWSRGSQGGTEAFF
TRBJ2-1,TRBV6-5,CASSTTSAYNEQFF
TRBJ2-3,TRBV5-1,CASSLEQAGGPADTQYF
TRBJ2-4,TRBV27,CASTQEDKNIQYF
TRBJ1-1,TRBV1,CTSSPAPATGVGNTEAFF